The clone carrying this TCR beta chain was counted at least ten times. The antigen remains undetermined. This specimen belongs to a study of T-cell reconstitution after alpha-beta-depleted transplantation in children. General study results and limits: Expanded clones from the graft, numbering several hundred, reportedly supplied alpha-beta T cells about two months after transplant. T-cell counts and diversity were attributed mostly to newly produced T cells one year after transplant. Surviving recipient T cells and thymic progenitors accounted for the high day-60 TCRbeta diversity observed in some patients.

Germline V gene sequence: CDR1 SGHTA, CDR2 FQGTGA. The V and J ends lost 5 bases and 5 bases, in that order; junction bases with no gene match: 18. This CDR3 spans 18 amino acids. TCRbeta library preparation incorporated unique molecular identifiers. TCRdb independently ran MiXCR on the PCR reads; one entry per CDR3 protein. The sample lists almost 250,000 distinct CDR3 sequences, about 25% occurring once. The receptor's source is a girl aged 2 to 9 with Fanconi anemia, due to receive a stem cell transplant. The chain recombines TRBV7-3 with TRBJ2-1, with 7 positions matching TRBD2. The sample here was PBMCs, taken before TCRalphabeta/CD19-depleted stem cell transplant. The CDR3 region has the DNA TGTGCCAGCAGCCTAGTAGGGCTACTAGCGCGAGGGGACAATGAGCAGTTCTTC. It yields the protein CASSLVGLLARGDNEQFF.